A single sample is the source of the 12 T cell receptor beta chains below, sequenced in a study of blood T cell repertoires in COVID-19. Produced via immunoSEQ multiplex PCR; TCRdb's table is partial and in-frame only. The sample shows 200,000 to 300,000 clones, 85% to 90% of them seen only once. The material sequenced was PBMCs or T cells enriched from blood (not recorded which). The receptors shown here come from a man aged 35 to 55 who had recovered from COVID-19.

This clone was observed once. Distinct nucleotide sequences in the sample also encode this CDR3. This chain links TRBV5-4 with TRBJ1-2; TRBD1 matches 7 bases. CDR3 length equals 14 residues. Germline V gives CDR1 SGHNT, CDR2 YYREEE (reference sequence). Losses at the gene ends were 5 bases for V and 2 bases for J; bases not matched to a gene: 6. The CDR3 loop reads CASSIPGQNYGYTF. The CDR3 DNA sequence: TGTGCCAGCAGTATACCGGGACAGAACTATGGCTACACCTTC.

J is TRBJ2-1 and V is TRBV5-6; TRBD2 aligns across 8 bases. This CDR3 is 16 amino acids long. The V gene end was trimmed by 3 bases and the J gene end by 0 bases; junction bases not matched to a gene: 5. CDR1 SGHDT and CDR2 YYEEEE come from the germline V gene. CDR3 sequence reads: CASSSFAGGSYNEQFF. Written as DNA, the CDR3 is TGTGCCAGCAGCTCCTTCGCGGGAGGCTCCTACAATGAGCAGTTCTTC.

CDR3 region: CASSSIKTGGNEKLFF. As DNA, the CDR3 is TGTGCCAGCAGCTCTATAAAGACAGGGGGGAATGAAAAACTGTTTTTT. The V call is TRBV5-5, the J call TRBJ1-4; 9 bases are shared with TRBD1. Trimming removed 3 bases from V and 5 bases from J; junction bases left unmatched: 8. This CDR3 comprises 16 residues. CDR1 and CDR2 from the germline V gene are SGHKS and YYEKEE (reference sequence).

The V call is TRBV30, the J call TRBJ2-5; D is possibly TRBD1 (6 bases). The germline V gene encodes CDR1 GTSNPN and CDR2 SVGIG (reference sequence). V was cut by 5 bases and J by 4 bases, with 17 bases left in between. The CDR3 covers 14 residues. The CDR3 DNA is TGTGCCTGGGGGGATGGGGGCGAGGGAGAGACCCAGTACTTC. This encodes CAWGDGGEGETQYF.

This chain connects TRBV7-3 to TRBJ2-3, with 12 bases identical to TRBD2. This CDR3 contains 16 residues. Germline CDR1 is SGHTA and CDR2 is FQGTGA. The J segment lost 3 bases and the V segment lost 5 bases, leaving 6 bases of the junction unmatched. The CDR3 sequence: CASSVNLAGGTDTQYF. CDR3 bases: TGTGCCAGCAGCGTCAACCTAGCGGGGGGGACAGATACGCAGTATTTT.

This chain joins TRBV13 and TRBJ2-1; possible D gene TRBD2, 6 bases. The CDR3 sequence is 17 residues long. Germline-derived CDR1 and CDR2 are PRHDT and FYEKMQ (reference sequence). V was shortened by 5 bases and J by 6 bases, with 23 bases between the two germline ends. CDR3 in amino acids: CASSERFGTPGGNEQFF. Written as DNA, the CDR3 is TGTGCCAGCAGCGAAAGATTCGGGACTCCTGGGGGCAATGAGCAGTTCTTC.

The CDR3, as DNA: TGTGCCAGCAGCCAACGTGGTCCGGGACAGGGGGCTATGACCTTC. It yields the protein CASSQRGPGQGAMTF. The chain uses TRBV3-1 (or the pseudogene TRBV3-2) and TRBJ1-2; 12 bases match TRBD1. CDR3 length: 15 amino acids. V shed 2 bases, J shed 14 bases, and the junction held 12 bases outside the gene matches. CDR1 is LGHDT, CDR2 YNNKEL, per germline (reference sequence).

The rearrangement uses TRBV5-1 and TRBJ1-2; tentatively, D is TRBD1 (5 bases). V gave up 2 bases and J gave up 0 bases, with 20 bases separating them. The CDR3 is made up of 18 amino acids. Germline V gene data show CDR1 as SGHRS and CDR2 as YFSETQ. Here the CDR3 DNA reads TGCGCCAGCAGCTTACTAGCCCCGGGACCGGGAGCTAACTATGGCTACACCTTC. The encoded protein is CASSLLAPGPGANYGYTF.

The genes are TRBV18 and TRBJ2-7; the match to TRBD2 covers 7 bases. V shed 2 bases, J shed 4 bases, and the junction held 5 bases outside the gene matches. CDR3 length equals 14 residues. Germline values: CDR1 KGHSH, CDR2 LQKENI. In DNA, the CDR3 is TGTGCCAGCTCACCAGCTCGGGGAGGGTACGAGCAGTACTTC. Protein product: CASSPARGGYEQYF.

This clone was found once. This chain's CDR3 is CATSRAQAAGSSVGYTF. The CDR3 bases are TGTGCCACCAGCAGGGCACAGGCGGCTGGATCTTCCGTGGGCTACACCTTC. The chain recombines TRBV15 with TRBJ1-2; perhaps TRBD1 as D (5 bases). CDR1 and CDR2 from the germline V gene are LNHNV and YYDKDF (reference sequence). The CDR3 contains 17 residues. V lost 3 bases to trimming and J lost 8 bases, with 25 bases between them.

Written as DNA, the CDR3 is TGCGCCAGCAGCCAGTCTGCAGGGGTTGGGGCCAACGTCCTGACTTTC. Translated, it gives CASSQSAGVGANVLTF. The genes are TRBV4-3 and TRBJ2-6; TRBD1 might be the D (6 bases). The CDR3 is made up of 16 amino acids. The germline V gene encodes CDR1 LGHNA and CDR2 YSLEER. Trimming removed 3 bases from V and 3 bases from J, with 12 bases in between.

This chain links TRBV6-5 with TRBJ2-7, with 9 bases aligning to TRBD1. The V gene's germline CDR1 is MNHEY and CDR2 SVGAGI. V was pared by 2 bases and J by 6 bases, with 8 bases of the junction left unmatched. The CDR3 has 15 residues. The CDR3 here is CASSYLGQGSTEQYF. In nucleotides, the CDR3 is TGTGCCAGCAGTTACCTGGGACAGGGTTCTACCGAGCAGTACTTC.